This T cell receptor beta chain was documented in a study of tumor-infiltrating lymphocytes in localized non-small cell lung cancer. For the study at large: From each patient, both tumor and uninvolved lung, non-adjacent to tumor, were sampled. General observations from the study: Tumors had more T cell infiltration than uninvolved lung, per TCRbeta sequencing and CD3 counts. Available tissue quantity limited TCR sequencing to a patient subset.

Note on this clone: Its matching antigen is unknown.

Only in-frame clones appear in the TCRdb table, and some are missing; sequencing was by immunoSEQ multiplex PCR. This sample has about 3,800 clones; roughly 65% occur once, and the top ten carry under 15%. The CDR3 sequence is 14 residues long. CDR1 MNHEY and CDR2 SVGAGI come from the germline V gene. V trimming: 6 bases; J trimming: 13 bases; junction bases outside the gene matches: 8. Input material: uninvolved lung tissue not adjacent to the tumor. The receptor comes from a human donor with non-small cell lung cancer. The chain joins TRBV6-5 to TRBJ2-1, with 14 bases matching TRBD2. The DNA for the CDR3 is TGTGCCAGCAGACCCGGGACTAGCGGGAGAGTTCAGTTCTTC. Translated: CASRPGTSGRVQFF.